This is a list of T cell receptor beta chains from one sample in a study of shared clonotypes between healthy human individuals. Measured with immunoSEQ multiplex PCR; TCRdb has only the in-frame clones, and not every one. This sample has about 870,000 clones, with approximately 92% found just once. Material: naive CD8+ T cells sorted from blood. The receptors originated from a man under 40 in good health. The CDR3 runs from the conserved cysteine through the conserved F or W. A D gene is named only where the DNA matches it firmly. Clone size is given for some rows only: seen once, a few or many times, or a class if the clone is expanded.

j_gene	v_gene	d_gene	abundance	CDR3nt	CDR3aa
TRBJ2-2	TRBV7-9	TRBD2	once	TGTGCCAGCAGCCTCGGACTAGCGGGACAGTTCGGGGAGCTGTTTTTT	CASSLGLAGQFGELFF
TRBJ2-7	TRBV10-3	.	.	TGTGCCATCAGTGAGTCGAAGGGGGGAACCTACGAGCAGTACTTC	CAISESKGGTYEQYF
TRBJ2-3	TRBV27	.	.	TGTGCCAGCAGTTTACGTTTCCGGGAAATAGGGTATTTT	CASSLRFREIGYF
TRBJ2-1	TRBV11-2	.	.	TGTGCCAGCAGCTTATATACCAGGGAAAACAATGAGCAGTTCTTC	CASSLYTRENNEQFF
TRBJ2-1	TRBV15	.	.	TGTGCCACCAGCAGACGCGATTCGGGATTAGACAATGAGCAGTTCTTC	CATSRRDSGLDNEQFF
TRBJ2-7	TRBV7-9	TRBD1	.	TGTGCCAGCACCTCCACCGGGACAGGGAACGAGCAGTACTTC	CASTSTGTGNEQYF
TRBJ2-1	TRBV27	TRBD2	.	TGTGCCAGCAGTTTATCACTAGCGGGAGTCCTAGAGCAGTTCTTC	CASSLSLAGVLEQFF
TRBJ1-1	TRBV7-3	TRBD1	.	TGTGCCAGCAGCTCTGGACAGGGATGGGACACTGAAGCTTTCTTT	CASSSGQGWDTEAFF
TRBJ2-4	TRBV28	.	.	TGTGCCAGCAGCCACCCCGCCACCGACGGCATTCAGTACTTC	CASSHPATDGIQYF
TRBJ2-1	TRBV5-1	TRBD2	.	TGCGCCAGCAGTTGGACTAGCGGGACGACCTACAATGAGCAGTTCTTC	CASSWTSGTTYNEQFF
TRBJ1-2	TRBV7-9	.	.	TGTGCCAGCAGCTTAGGTTCGGGGACGGCTAACTATGGCTACACCTTC	CASSLGSGTANYGYTF
TRBJ1-1	TRBV6-5	.	.	TGTGCCAGCAGTTACACAGGGACTGAAGCTTTCTTT	CASSYTGTEAFF
TRBJ2-1	TRBV19	.	.	TGTGCCAGTACTAGGGGGAGCTCCTACAATGAGCAGTTCTTC	CASTRGSSYNEQFF
TRBJ2-1	TRBV14	TRBD2	.	TGTGCCAGCAGCCCACCAACTAGCGGGAGGGTAAATGAGCAGTTCTTC	CASSPPTSGRVNEQFF
TRBJ2-5	TRBV29-1	.	.	TGCAGCGTTGAATTTACAGGGACCCAAGAGACCCAGTACTTC	CSVEFTGTQETQYF
TRBJ2-2	TRBV7-6	.	.	TGTGCCAGCAGCTTAGCTTGGCAAGGGGTTTCAATTTTTGGCGGGGAGCTGTTTTTT	CASSLAWQGVSIFGGELFF
TRBJ1-2	TRBV4-1	TRBD1	.	TGCGCCAGCAGCCAAGAAGGTGCCCCCGGGACAGGGATCCCTTCGAGCTATGGCTACACCTTC	CASSQEGAPGTGIPSSYGYTF
TRBJ2-1	TRBV6-6	.	.	TGTGCCAGCAGTTACTCCGTAGGAGGTGGGAATGAGCAGTTCTTC	CASSYSVGGGNEQFF
TRBJ1-1	TRBV7-9	TRBD1	.	TGTGCCAGCAGCACGTCAGGGGGCAGGACTGAAGCTTTCTTT	CASSTSGGRTEAFF
TRBJ2-2	TRBV19	.	.	TGTGCCAGTAGTATCGTAGCCGCCGGGGAGCTGTTTTTT	CASSIVAAGELFF
TRBJ2-7	TRBV30	TRBD1	.	TGTGCCTGGAGTGTCGGGACAGGGGGTTCCTACGAGCAGTACTTC	CAWSVGTGGSYEQYF
TRBJ2-1	TRBV27	.	.	TGTGCCAGCAGGGGACTTTACAATGAGCAGTTCTTC	CASRGLYNEQFF
TRBJ2-1	TRBV27	TRBD2	.	TGTGCCAGCAGTCAAGGGACTAGCGCAAACAATGAGCAGTTCTTC	CASSQGTSANNEQFF
TRBJ2-7	TRBV30	TRBD2	.	TGTGCCTGGAGTATCGGGAGGGCTTACGAGCAGTACTTC	CAWSIGRAYEQYF
TRBJ2-1	TRBV19	.	.	TGTGCCAGTAGTGCCGGCAACACCTACAATGAGCAGTTCTTC	CASSAGNTYNEQFF
TRBJ2-1	TRBV7-9	.	.	TGTGCCAGCAGCTTGGAAACAGTCTACAATGAGCAGTTCTTC	CASSLETVYNEQFF
TRBJ2-5	TRBV6-5	.	.	TGTGCCAGCTCGGGCAGGGTCAAACAAGAGACCCAGTACTTC	CASSGRVKQETQYF
TRBJ2-7	TRBV7-9	TRBD2	.	TGTGCCAGCAGCCCAGACGGGACTAGCGGGAGCGGCGAGCAGTACTTC	CASSPDGTSGSGEQYF
TRBJ2-1	TRBV18	.	once	TGTGCCAGCTCACTATATTCCCGAATCGATGAGCAGTTCTTC	CASSLYSRIDEQFF